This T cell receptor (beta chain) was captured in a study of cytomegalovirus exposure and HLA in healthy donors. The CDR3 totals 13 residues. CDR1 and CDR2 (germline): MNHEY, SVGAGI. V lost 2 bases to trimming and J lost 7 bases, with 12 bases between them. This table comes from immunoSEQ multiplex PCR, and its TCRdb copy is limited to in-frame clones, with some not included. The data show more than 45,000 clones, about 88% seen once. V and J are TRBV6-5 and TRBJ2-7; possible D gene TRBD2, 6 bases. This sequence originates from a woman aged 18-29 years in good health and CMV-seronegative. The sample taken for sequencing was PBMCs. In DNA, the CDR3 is TGTGCCAGCAGTTACCAACTGGCGGGGGAGCAGTACTTC. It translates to CASSYQLAGEQYF.